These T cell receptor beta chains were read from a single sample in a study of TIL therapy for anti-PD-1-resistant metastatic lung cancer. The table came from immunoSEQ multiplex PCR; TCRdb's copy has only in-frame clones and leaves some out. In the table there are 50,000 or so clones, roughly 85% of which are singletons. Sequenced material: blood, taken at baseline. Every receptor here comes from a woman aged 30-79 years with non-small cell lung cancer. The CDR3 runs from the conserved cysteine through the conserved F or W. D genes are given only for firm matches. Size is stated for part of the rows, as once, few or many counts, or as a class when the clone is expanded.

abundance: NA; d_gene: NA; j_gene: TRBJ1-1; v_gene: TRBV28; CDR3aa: CASSLSQLPYADTEAFF; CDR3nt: TGTGCCAGCAGTTTATCCCAACTTCCCTACGCCGACACTGAAGCTTTCTTT
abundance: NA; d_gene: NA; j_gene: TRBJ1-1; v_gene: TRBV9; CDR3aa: CASSVGEGSEAFF; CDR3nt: TGTGCCAGCAGCGTAGGAGAGGGGTCCGAAGCTTTCTTT
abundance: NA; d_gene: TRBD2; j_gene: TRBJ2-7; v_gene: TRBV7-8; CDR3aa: CASSLWTSGRRFAYEQYF; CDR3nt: TGTGCCAGCAGCTTATGGACTAGCGGCCGTCGTTTTGCGTACGAGCAGTACTTC
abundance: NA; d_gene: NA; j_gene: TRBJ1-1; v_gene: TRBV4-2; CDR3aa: CASSRSLMNTEAFF; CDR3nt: TGTGCCAGCAGCCGGAGCTTAATGAACACTGAAGCTTTCTTT
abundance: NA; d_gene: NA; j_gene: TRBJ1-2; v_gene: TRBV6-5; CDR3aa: CASRERGDGRAGYTF; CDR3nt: TGTGCCAGCAGGGAAAGGGGGGACGGGCGAGCTGGCTACACCTTC
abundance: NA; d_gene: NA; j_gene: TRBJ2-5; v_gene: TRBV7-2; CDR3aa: CASSLVLYKGETQYF; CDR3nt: TGTGCCAGCAGCTTAGTGTTGTATAAGGGGGAGACCCAGTACTTC
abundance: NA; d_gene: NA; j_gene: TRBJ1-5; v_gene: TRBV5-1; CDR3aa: CASSPDSRPSNQPQHF; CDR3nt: TGCGCCAGCAGTCCGGACAGTAGGCCCTCAAATCAGCCCCAGCATTTT
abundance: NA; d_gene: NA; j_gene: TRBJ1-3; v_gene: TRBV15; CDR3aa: CATRKTDYGNTIYF; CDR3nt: TGTGCCACCAGAAAGACAGACTATGGAAACACCATATATTTT
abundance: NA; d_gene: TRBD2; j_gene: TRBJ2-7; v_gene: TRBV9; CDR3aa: CASSPRTSGYEQYF; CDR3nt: TGTGCCAGCAGCCCGAGGACTAGCGGCTACGAGCAGTACTTC
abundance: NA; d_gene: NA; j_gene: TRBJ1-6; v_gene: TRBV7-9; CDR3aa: CASSLDSSNSPLHF; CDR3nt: TGTGCCAGCAGTTTAGACAGTTCTAATTCACCCCTCCACTTT
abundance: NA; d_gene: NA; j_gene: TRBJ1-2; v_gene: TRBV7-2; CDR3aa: CASSPQGFGYTF; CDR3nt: TGTGCCAGCAGCCCTCAGGGTTTTGGCTACACCTTC
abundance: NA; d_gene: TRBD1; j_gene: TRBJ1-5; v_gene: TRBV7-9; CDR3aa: CASSQGQGDQPQHF; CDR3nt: TGTGCCAGCAGCCAAGGACAGGGGGATCAGCCCCAGCATTTT
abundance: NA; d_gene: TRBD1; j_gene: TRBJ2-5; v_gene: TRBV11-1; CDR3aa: CASSLQQGTETQYF; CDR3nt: TGTGCCAGCAGCTTGCAACAGGGGACAGAGACCCAGTACTTC
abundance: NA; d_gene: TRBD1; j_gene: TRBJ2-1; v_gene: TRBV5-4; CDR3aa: CASSLAAGGNEQFF; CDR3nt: TGTGCCAGCAGCTTGGCCGCAGGGGGAAATGAGCAGTTCTTC
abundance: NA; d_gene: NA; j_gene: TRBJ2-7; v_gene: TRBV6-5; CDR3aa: CASGGGQSSYEQYF; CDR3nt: TGTGCCAGTGGAGGGGGACAGAGCTCCTACGAGCAGTACTTC
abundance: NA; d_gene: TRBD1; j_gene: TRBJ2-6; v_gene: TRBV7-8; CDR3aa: CASSFGQGRSGANVLTF; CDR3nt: TGTGCCAGCAGCTTCGGACAGGGTAGATCTGGGGCCAACGTCCTGACTTTC
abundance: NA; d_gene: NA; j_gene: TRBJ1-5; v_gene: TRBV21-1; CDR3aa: CASSKGSGRGGSGNQPQHF; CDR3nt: TGTGCCAGCAGCAAAGGGTCCGGGAGAGGAGGGAGCGGCAATCAGCCCCAGCATTTT
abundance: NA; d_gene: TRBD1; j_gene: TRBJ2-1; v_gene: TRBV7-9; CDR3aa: CASSRDRVRGNEQFF; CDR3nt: TGTGCCAGCAGCCGGGACAGGGTTCGTGGCAATGAGCAGTTCTTC
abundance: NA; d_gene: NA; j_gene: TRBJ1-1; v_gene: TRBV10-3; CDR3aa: CAISDQRPPGFDAFF; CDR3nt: TGTGCCATCAGTGACCAACGGCCTCCCGGTTTTGACGCTTTCTTT
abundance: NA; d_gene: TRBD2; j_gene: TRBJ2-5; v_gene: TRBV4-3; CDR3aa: CASSQDRGLAGGPEETQYF; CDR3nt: TGCGCCAGCAGCCAAGATCGGGGACTAGCGGGGGGGCCTGAGGAGACCCAGTACTTC
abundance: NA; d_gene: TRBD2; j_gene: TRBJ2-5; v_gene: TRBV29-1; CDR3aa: CSVDAWGRGQETQYF; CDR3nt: TGCAGCGTTGACGCCTGGGGGAGGGGCCAAGAGACCCAGTACTTC
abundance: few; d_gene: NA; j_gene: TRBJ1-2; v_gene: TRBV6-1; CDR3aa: CASSETGWGGYTF; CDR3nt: TGTGCCAGCAGTGAAACAGGGTGGGGTGGCTACACCTTC
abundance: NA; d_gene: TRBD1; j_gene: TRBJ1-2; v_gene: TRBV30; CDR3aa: CAWSAGTGVGYTF; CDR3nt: TGTGCCTGGAGTGCCGGGACAGGGGTCGGCTACACCTTC
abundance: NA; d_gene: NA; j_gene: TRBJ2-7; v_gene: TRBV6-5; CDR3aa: CASSYSRASEAEQYF; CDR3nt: TGTGCCAGCAGTTACAGCCGGGCCAGTGAGGCGGAGCAGTACTTC
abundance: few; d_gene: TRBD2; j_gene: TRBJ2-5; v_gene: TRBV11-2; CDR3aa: CASSLGSGETQYF; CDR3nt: TGTGCCAGCAGCTTAGGTAGCGGGGAGACCCAGTACTTC
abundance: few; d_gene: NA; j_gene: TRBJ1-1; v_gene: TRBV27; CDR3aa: CASSLIGGSTEAFF; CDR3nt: TGTGCCAGCAGTTTAATCGGAGGGTCCACTGAAGCTTTCTTT
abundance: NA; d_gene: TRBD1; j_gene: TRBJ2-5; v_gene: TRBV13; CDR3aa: CASSLQQGAETQYF; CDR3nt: TGTGCCAGCAGCTTACAGCAGGGGGCGGAGACCCAGTACTTC
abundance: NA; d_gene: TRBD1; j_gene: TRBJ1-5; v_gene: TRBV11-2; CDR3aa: CASSFQGDQPQHF; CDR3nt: TGTGCCAGCAGCTTTCAGGGGGATCAGCCCCAGCATTTT
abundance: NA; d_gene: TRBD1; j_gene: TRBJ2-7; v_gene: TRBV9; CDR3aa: CASSTTPGTGEQYF; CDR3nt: TGTGCCAGCAGCACGACCCCAGGGACAGGCGAGCAGTACTTC